The 27 T cell receptor beta chains presented below share a single source sample, sequenced in a study of blood T cell repertoires in COVID-19. Some clones are missing from TCRdb's copy, which holds only in-frame ones; the method was immunoSEQ multiplex PCR. The sample lists over 150,000 clones, approximately 91% seen once, with 2% to 3% in the top ten. The material sequenced was peripheral blood. The source of these receptors is a young man with acute or convalescent COVID-19.

CDR3 residues: CASNLDSVGSYLMAGELFF. CDR3 sequence (DNA): TGTGCCAGCAATCTGGACTCCGTGGGTAGCTACCTAATGGCCGGGGAGCTGTTTTTT. The chain carries TRBV2 and TRBJ2-2, with D possibly TRBD2 on 5 matching bases. The CDR3 consists of 19 residues. CDR1 and CDR2 from the germline V gene are SNHLY and FYNNEI. Trimming removed 7 bases at V and 6 bases at J, with 30 bases between.

The V and J genes are TRBV19 and TRBJ1-3; TRBD1 is a possible D gene (5 bases). From germline, CDR1 is LNHDA and CDR2 SQIVND (reference sequence). V was pared by 5 bases and J by 2 bases, with 19 bases between. This CDR3 has 17 amino acids. CDR3 sequence (DNA): TGTGCCAGTAGTGCGGGGACGCTCACCGGGGCTGGAAACACCATATATTTT. This codes for CASSAGTLTGAGNTIYF.

The chain links TRBV4-1 to TRBJ1-2; possibly TRBD1 for D (6 bases). CDR1 and CDR2 from the germline V gene are MGHRA and YSYEKL. V was trimmed by 4 bases and J by 5 bases, leaving 8 bases between them. This CDR3 has 12 amino acids. DNA of the CDR3: TGCGCCAGCAGCCCTCAGGGGTATGGCTACACCTTC. Residues: CASSPQGYGYTF.

This rearrangement joins TRBV5-4 to TRBJ2-7; 9 bases line up with TRBD1. Trimming cost V 4 bases and J 0 bases; bases outside gene matches: 5. The germline CDR1 and CDR2 sequences are SGHNT and YYREEE (reference sequence). The CDR3 covers 15 residues. CDR3 amino acids: CASSPGQGTSYEQYF. CDR3 nucleotide sequence: TGTGCCAGCAGCCCCGGACAGGGGACCTCCTACGAGCAGTACTTC.

Concerning this clone itself: The same CDR3 also results from other DNA sequences found in this sample. The chain links TRBV24-1 to TRBJ2-2; D is perhaps TRBD2 (6 bases). The CDR3 is 16 amino acids. V lost 2 bases, J lost 1 base, and 10 bases lay in between. Germline CDR1 reads KGHDR; CDR2 reads SFDVKD. CDR3 bases: TGTGCCACCAGTGATTCTGTGGGAGGGAACACCGGGGAGCTGTTTTTT. Its protein product is CATSDSVGGNTGELFF.

The chain recombines TRBV5-1 with TRBJ1-1, with TRBD1 as a possible D gene (5 bases). The V gene's germline CDR1 is SGHRS and CDR2 YFSETQ. The V end lost 4 bases, the J end lost 5 bases, and 12 bases lay between the germline ends. This CDR3 has 13 amino acids. CDR3 in amino acids: CASSRAGGTEAFF. The CDR3 nucleotides read TGCGCCAGCAGCAGGGCCGGGGGGACTGAAGCTTTCTTT.

V and J are TRBV6-6 and TRBJ2-7, with 9 nucleotides matching TRBD2. The V gene's germline CDR1 is MNHNY and CDR2 SVGAGI (reference sequence). This CDR3 has 21 residues. The ends lost 6 bases at V and 3 bases at J; junction bases unmatched: 27. Written as DNA, the CDR3 is TGTGCCAGCAGCCGCATCCCCTCCAGGGGGGGGGTACTAGCGGGCTACTACGAGCAGTACTTC. Translation gives CASSRIPSRGGVLAGYYEQYF.

The chain joins TRBV3-1 (or the pseudogene TRBV3-2) to TRBJ1-2, with 9 positions matching TRBD1. The CDR3 length is 15 residues. V lost 4 bases to trimming and J lost 8 bases; unmatched junction nucleotides: 11. Per the germline V gene, CDR1 is LGHDT and CDR2 is YNNKEL (reference sequence). For the CDR3, the DNA is TGTGCCAGCAGCCCACGAATACAGGGGGCGAGAGGCTACACCTTC. Amino acid sequence: CASSPRIQGARGYTF.

Comments on this clone: Other DNA sequences from this sample encode an identical CDR3 as well. This chain joins TRBV4-1 and TRBJ2-7; TRBD1 agrees at 7 bases. Per the germline V gene, CDR1 is MGHRA and CDR2 is YSYEKL. The V gene end was trimmed by 1 base and the J gene end by 0 bases; junction bases not matched to a gene: 3. The CDR3 spans 15 residues. Here the CDR3 DNA reads TGCGCCAGCAGCCAAGGTCGGGACAGCTCCTACGAGCAGTACTTC. Encoded protein: CASSQGRDSSYEQYF.

This clone was picked up one time. The chain couples TRBV9 to TRBJ2-2, with 7 bases that match TRBD2. Trimming removed 3 bases from V and 2 bases from J; junction bases left unmatched: 10. Germline CDR1 is SGDLS and CDR2 is YYNGEE. The CDR3 consists of 17 residues. The CDR3 DNA follows: TGTGCCAGCAGCGGGTGGAGCGGGACGGTAAACACCGGGGAGCTGTTTTTT. Translating gives CASSGWSGTVNTGELFF.

The chain recombines TRBV5-1 with TRBJ2-1; 13 bases are shared with TRBD2. Trimming cost V 4 bases and J 12 bases; bases outside gene matches: 10. Germline lookup yields CDR1 SGHRS and CDR2 YFSETQ. CDR3 length: 15 amino acids. CDR3 sequence: CASSPTSGGPRGQFF. For the CDR3, the DNA is TGCGCCAGCAGCCCGACTAGCGGGGGGCCCCGAGGGCAGTTCTTC.

The chain combines TRBV27 with TRBJ1-2, with 10 bases that match TRBD1. Germline CDR1 and CDR2: MNHEY and SMNVEV (reference sequence). V shed 5 bases, J shed 2 bases, and the junction held 5 bases outside the gene matches. This CDR3 comprises 15 residues. As DNA, the CDR3 is TGTGCCAGCAGTCCGACAGGGGGCGCGAACTATGGCTACACCTTC. This gives the protein CASSPTGGANYGYTF.

V and J are TRBV5-4 and TRBJ2-1; D is perhaps TRBD1 (5 bases). The CDR3 runs to 15 residues. V lost 4 bases and J lost 0, with 11 bases in between. The germline gives CDR1 SGHNT, CDR2 YYREEE (reference sequence). Here the CDR3 DNA reads TGTGCCAGCAGCGTCCAGGGCTCCTCCTACAATGAGCAGTTCTTC. This codes for CASSVQGSSYNEQFF.

As concerns this clone: Germline and junction disagree at one end, which may indicate a read error. The chain employs TRBV18 and TRBJ1-5; D possibly corresponds to TRBD1 (5 bases). The length of the CDR3 is 16 residues. The germline gives CDR1 KGHSH, CDR2 LQKENI. This CDR3 reads CASSPVDSYSNQSQHF. The CDR3 DNA reads TGTGCCAGCTCACCTGTCGACAGTTATAGCAATCAGTCCCAGCATTTT.

The chain employs TRBV2 and TRBJ1-4; tentative D call: TRBD1 (6 bases). V was cut by 9 bases and J by 4 bases, with 15 bases left in between. Germline CDR1 SNHLY, CDR2 FYNNEI. The CDR3 runs 14 residues. The CDR3 loop is CASNPDRLNEKLFF. CDR3 bases: TGTGCCAGTAACCCGGACAGACTTAATGAAAAACTGTTTTTT.

The V call is TRBV6-1, the J call TRBJ1-4; D is uncertain. CDR1 MNHNS and CDR2 SASEGT come from the germline V gene. The CDR3 totals 14 residues. V lost 1 base to trimming and J lost 8 bases, with 11 bases between them. CDR3 sequence reads: CASSEGFSYEKLFF. The DNA of the CDR3 is TGTGCCAGCAGTGAAGGTTTTAGTTACGAAAAACTGTTTTTT.

The chain combines TRBV5-1 with TRBJ1-2; tentative D call: TRBD1 (6 bases). CDR3 length: 15 residues. Germline CDR1 reads SGHRS; CDR2 reads YFSETQ. The ends were cut back, 5 bases at V and 3 bases at J, with 17 bases in the middle. CDR3 sequence: CASSSARGSDYGYTF. The CDR3 DNA sequence: TGCGCCAGCAGTTCAGCGAGGGGGTCAGACTATGGCTACACCTTC.

V is TRBV11-2 and J is TRBJ2-2; D might be TRBD2 (6 bases). V shed 1 base and J shed 4 bases, with 7 bases lying between them. The CDR3 runs 14 residues. Per the germline V gene, CDR1 is SGHAT and CDR2 is FQNNGV. The DNA of the CDR3 is TGTGCCAGCAGCTTAGGGAGGGCCACCGGGGAGCTGTTTTTT. Encoded protein: CASSLGRATGELFF.

The chain carries TRBV24-1 and TRBJ2-1; D ambiguous. This CDR3 contains 14 residues. Germline CDR1 is KGHDR and CDR2 is SFDVKD. V gave up 2 bases and J gave up 4 bases, with 8 bases separating them. The CDR3 bases are TGTGCCACCAGTGATTCAGGTAGATACAATGAGCAGTTCTTC. Protein: CATSDSGRYNEQFF.

The CDR3 spells CASSSRGQGDYGYTF. CDR3 nucleotides: TGTGCCAGCAGCTCACGTGGACAGGGGGACTATGGCTACACCTTC. The chain links TRBV7-9 to TRBJ1-2; 10 positions match TRBD1. The CDR3 covers 15 residues. Per germline, CDR1 SEHNR and CDR2 FQNEAQ (reference sequence). Trimming at V came to 4 bases and at J to 3 bases, leaving 5 bases not matched to a gene.

The CDR3, as DNA: TGTGCCAGCAGTTTATTTGCGGAGACGCAAGAGACCCAGTACTTC. Translation: CASSLFAETQETQYF. This chain connects TRBV27 to TRBJ2-5; D call uncertain. The V end lost 1 base, the J end lost 2 bases, and 11 bases lay between the germline ends. CDR3 size: 15 residues. Per the germline V gene, CDR1 is MNHEY and CDR2 is SMNVEV (reference sequence).

The chain couples TRBV18 to TRBJ1-1, with D possibly matching TRBD1 (6 bases). In germline, CDR1 is KGHSH, CDR2 LQKENI. This CDR3 has 16 amino acids. Trimming cost V 3 bases and J 0 bases, with 14 bases left between them. CDR3 in amino acids: CASSPQGLSVNTEAFF. In DNA form, the CDR3 reads TGTGCCAGCTCACCCCAGGGGCTATCGGTGAACACTGAAGCTTTCTTT.

This clone appeared a few times. In the same sample, other DNA sequences code for this CDR3. This chain joins TRBV18 and TRBJ2-3, with D perhaps matching TRBD1 (6 bases). The CDR3 loop spans 15 amino acids. Trimming took off 3 bases at V and 0 bases at J, with 10 bases between the two ends. Germline CDR1 is KGHSH and CDR2 is LQKENI. The CDR3 loop is CASSPPGASTDTQYF. CDR3 DNA: TGTGCCAGCTCACCCCCAGGGGCTAGCACAGATACGCAGTATTTT.

The genes are TRBV19 and TRBJ2-3; possible D gene TRBD2, 5 bases. Deletions cut 1 base from V and 6 bases from J, with 14 bases between. The germline gives CDR1 LNHDA, CDR2 SQIVND (reference sequence). The CDR3 extends over 15 amino acids. CDR3 DNA: TGTGCCAGTAGTATAGTTCCGGGATTGGCGGATACGCAGTATTTT. It is translated as CASSIVPGLADTQYF.

This clone has just one count. The chain links TRBV18 to TRBJ2-2; D is undetermined. The ends were cut back, 3 bases at V and 1 base at J, with 9 bases in the middle. The CDR3 totals 15 residues. CDR1 and CDR2 (germline): KGHSH, LQKENI. The CDR3 DNA follows: TGTGCCAGCTCACCCCGTCCTTTGAACACCGGGGAGCTGTTTTTT. Its protein is CASSPRPLNTGELFF. Drawing the rest from reference TRBV18 and TRBJ2-2, the complete variable domain is NAGVMQNPRHLVRRRGQEARLRCSPMKGHSHVYWYRQLPEEGLKFMVYLQKENIIDESGMPKERFSAEFPKEGPSILRIQQVVRGDSAAYFCASSPRPLNTGELFFGEGSRLTVL.

This clone was seen just once. The chain joins TRBV5-1 to TRBJ2-1, with 13 bases that match TRBD2. CDR3 length: 18 residues. Germline trimming cut 5 bases from V and 3 bases from J; bases unmatched to any gene: 11. Germline V gene lookup returns CDR1 SGHRS and CDR2 YFSETQ. As DNA, the CDR3 is TGCGCCAGCAGTTTACTAGCGGGAGGGTTAGAACGCTACAATGAGCAGTTCTTC. This translates into CASSLLAGGLERYNEQFF.

V is TRBV5-4 and J is TRBJ2-3; the match to TRBD2 covers 12 bases. The CDR3 is made up of 17 amino acids. Germline CDR1 and CDR2: SGHNT and YYREEE (reference sequence). Losses at the gene ends were 3 bases for V and 2 bases for J; bases not matched to a gene: 7. CDR3: CASSSPTSGRATDTQYF. The CDR3, as DNA: TGTGCCAGCAGCTCACCGACTAGCGGGAGAGCCACAGATACGCAGTATTTT.